This T cell receptor beta chain was profiled in a study of blood T cells in healthy people across ages. Primers used in a second PCR of roughly 6 to 11 cycles were a sample-barcoded 5' primer and a J-beta primer mix. One entry per CDR3 protein, called by TCRdb with MiXCR from the 5' RACE reads. This table holds almost 550,000 distinct CDR3 sequences, around 24% found once. Germline CDR1 and CDR2: SGHDT and YYEEEE. The CDR3 length is 14 residues. V lost 6 bases and J lost 3, with 13 bases in between. This clonotype has only a few counts. This same sample was also taken into another study, of T cells of mothers and their children. In that study: All RNA that had been extracted was used for cDNA synthesis at 1.5 ug per 15 ul.

The sequenced sample consisted of blood. J is TRBJ2-1 and V is TRBV5-6; a possible D gene is TRBD2 (6 bases). The receptor's source is a boy younger than 18 in good health. The CDR3 protein is CASTQGGNYNEQFF. The CDR3 DNA sequence: TGTGCCAGCACCCAAGGAGGGAACTACAATGAGCAGTTCTTC.